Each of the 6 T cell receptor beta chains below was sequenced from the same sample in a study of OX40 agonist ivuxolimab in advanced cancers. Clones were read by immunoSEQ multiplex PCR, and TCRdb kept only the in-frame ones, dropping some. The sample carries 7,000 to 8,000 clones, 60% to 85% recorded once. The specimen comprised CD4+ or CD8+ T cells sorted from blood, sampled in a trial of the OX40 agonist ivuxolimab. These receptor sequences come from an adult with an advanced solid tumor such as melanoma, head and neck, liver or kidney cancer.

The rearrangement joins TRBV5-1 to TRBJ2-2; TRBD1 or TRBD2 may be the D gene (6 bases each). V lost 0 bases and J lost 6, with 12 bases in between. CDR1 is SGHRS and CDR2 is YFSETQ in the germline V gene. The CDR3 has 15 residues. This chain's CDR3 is CASSLVGGGAGELFF. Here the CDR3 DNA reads TGCGCCAGCAGCTTGGTAGGGGGAGGAGCCGGGGAGCTGTTTTTT. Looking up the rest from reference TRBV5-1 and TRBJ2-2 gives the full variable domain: KAGVTQTPRYLIKTRGQQVTLSCSPISGHRSVSWYQQTPGQGLQFLFEYFSETQRNKGNFPGRFSGRQFSNSRSEMNVSTLELGDSALYLCASSLVGGGAGELFFGEGSRLTVL.

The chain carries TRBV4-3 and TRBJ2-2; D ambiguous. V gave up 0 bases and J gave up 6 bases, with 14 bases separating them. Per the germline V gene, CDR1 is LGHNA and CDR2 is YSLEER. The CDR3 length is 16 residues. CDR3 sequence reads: CASSQETSGWAGELFF. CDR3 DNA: TGCGCCAGCAGCCAAGAAACGTCAGGTTGGGCCGGGGAGCTGTTTTTT.

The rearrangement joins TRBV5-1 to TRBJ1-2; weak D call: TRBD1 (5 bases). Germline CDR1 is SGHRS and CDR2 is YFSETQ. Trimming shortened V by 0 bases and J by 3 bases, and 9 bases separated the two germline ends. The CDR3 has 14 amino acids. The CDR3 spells CASSLDVTDYGYTF. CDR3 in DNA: TGCGCCAGCAGCTTGGATGTGACAGACTATGGCTACACCTTC.

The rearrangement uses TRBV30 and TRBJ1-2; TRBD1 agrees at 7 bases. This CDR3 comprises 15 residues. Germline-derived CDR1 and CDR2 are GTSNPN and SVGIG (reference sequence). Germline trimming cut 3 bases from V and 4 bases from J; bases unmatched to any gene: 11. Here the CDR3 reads CAWRPRDSPFYGYTF. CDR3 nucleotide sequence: TGTGCCTGGAGACCGAGGGACAGCCCTTTCTATGGCTACACCTTC.

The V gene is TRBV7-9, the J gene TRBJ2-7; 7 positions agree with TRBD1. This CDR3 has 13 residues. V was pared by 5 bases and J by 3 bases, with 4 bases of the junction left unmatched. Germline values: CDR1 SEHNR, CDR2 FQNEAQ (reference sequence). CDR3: CASSKGQNYEQYF. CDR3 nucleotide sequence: TGTGCCAGCAGCAAGGGACAGAACTACGAGCAGTACTTC.

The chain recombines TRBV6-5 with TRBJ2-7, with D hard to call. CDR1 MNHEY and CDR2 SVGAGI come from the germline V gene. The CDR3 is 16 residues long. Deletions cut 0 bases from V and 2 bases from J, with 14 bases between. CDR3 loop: CASSYSMRPLTYEQYF. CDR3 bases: TGTGCCAGCAGTTACTCGATGAGACCCCTGACCTACGAGCAGTACTTC.